These 6 T cell receptor beta chains share one sample of origin, sequenced in a study of T cells in localized non-small cell lung cancer. The method was immunoSEQ multiplex PCR; TCRdb's version includes in-frame clones alone and lacks a portion of them. The sample gives around 24,000 clones, about 88% of which show up once; roughly 29% is in the top ten. Sequencing was performed on peripheral blood, taken before any cancer treatment. The receptors come from a male donor older than 55 with stage I squamous cell lung carcinoma.

The V call is TRBV7-9, the J call TRBJ2-7, with D possibly TRBD1 on 6 matching bases. Per germline, CDR1 SEHNR and CDR2 FQNEAQ (reference sequence). The CDR3 length is 12 residues. Trimming stripped 5 bases from V and 4 bases from J, with 9 bases between. This CDR3 reads CASSPTGYEQYF. The DNA of the CDR3 is TGTGCCAGCAGCCCCACAGGGTACGAGCAGTACTTC.

This chain uses TRBV11-2 with TRBJ1-5; D not certain. The CDR3 loop spans 14 amino acids. Germline assignment: CDR1 SGHAT and CDR2 FQNNGV. Trimming shortened V by 3 bases and J by 6 bases, and 12 bases separated the two germline ends. The CDR3 bases are TGTGCCAGCAGCTTTGGTCTGTTGGGTCAGCCCCAGCATTTT. This sequence encodes CASSFGLLGQPQHF.

On this clone: Other nucleotide sequences in the sample specify the same CDR3. The genes are TRBV6-1 and TRBJ1-6; D remains ambiguous. The CDR3 contains 14 residues. CDR1 and CDR2 from the germline V gene are MNHNS and SASEGT. V was trimmed by 4 bases and J by 2 bases, leaving 6 bases between them. The CDR3 bases are TGTGCCAGCAGTGCGGGTCCCTATAATTCACCCCTCCACTTT. Translated, it gives CASSAGPYNSPLHF.

This clone was detected a few times. The chain joins TRBV5-1 to TRBJ2-1, with TRBD1 identical over 8 bases. Germline CDR1 is SGHRS and CDR2 is YFSETQ. CDR3 size: 15 residues. V gave up 4 bases and J gave up 7 bases; unmatched junction bases: 10. Written as DNA, the CDR3 is TGCGCCAGCAGCCCTGACAGGGGCCACACTAATGAGCAGTTCTTC. Amino acids: CASSPDRGHTNEQFF.

The chain combines TRBV5-6 with TRBJ2-7; D ambiguous. V lost 2 bases and J 2 bases, leaving 8 bases between the germline ends. CDR3 length: 13 residues. Germline lookup yields CDR1 SGHDT and CDR2 YYEEEE. This CDR3 reads CASSFGRTYEQYF. CDR3 coding DNA: TGTGCCAGCAGCTTCGGCAGAACCTACGAGCAGTACTTC. Full variable domain (remainder filled in from reference TRBV5-6 and TRBJ2-7): DAGVTQSPTHLIKTRGQQVTLRCSPKSGHDTVSWYQQALGQGPQFIFQYYEEEERQRGNFPDRFSGHQFPNYSSELNVNALLLGDSALYLCASSFGRTYEQYFGPGTRLTVT.

This chain links TRBV5-6 with TRBJ2-5, with D unclear. Germline values: CDR1 SGHDT, CDR2 YYEEEE. V was cut by 4 bases and J by 2 bases, with 12 bases left in between. The CDR3 is 14 residues long. The CDR3 coding sequence is TGTGCCAGCAGCCCGACAAGATCGCAAGAGACCCAGTACTTC. Protein product: CASSPTRSQETQYF.